These 5 T cell receptor beta chains came from one sample sequenced in a study of regulatory T cells in long-lasting Graves disease. Time point meaning: newly diagnosed GD, antithyroid drugs for less than 3 months. The TCR library was prepared using RNA isolated from PBMCs. To make TCR beta libraries, researchers used iRepertoire HTBI primers and Arm-PCR of CDR3 regions. Via MiXCR, TCRdb re-called the multiplex PCR reads, giving one row per CDR3 protein. The sample contains hundreds of thousands of distinct CDR3 sequences, around 15% of which appear only once. This specimen consisted of peripheral blood mononuclear cells (PBMCs), obtained at new diagnosis, from a patient treated with antithyroid drugs. The receptors originated from a female donor with Graves disease.

The rearrangement links TRBV12-5 to TRBJ2-3; the D is unclear. Trimming took 2 bases from V and 3 from J, leaving 9 bases between them. There are 14 residues in the CDR3. Germline V gene data show CDR1 as LGHNT and CDR2 as FRNRAP. The CDR3 DNA reads as TGTGCTAGTGGTTTGAACGTACAGACAGATACGCAGTATTTT. As protein: CASGLNVQTDTQYF. Based on the CDR3 plus reference TRBV12-5 and TRBJ2-3, the full variable domain is DARVTQTPRHKVTEMGQEVTMRCQPILGHNTVFWYRQTMMQGLELLAYFRNRAPLDDSGMPKDRFSAEMPDATLATLKIQPSEPRDSAVYFCASGLNVQTDTQYFGPGTRLTVL.

Ten or more counts support this clonotype. The chain combines TRBV20-1 with TRBJ2-3, with 12 bases matching TRBD2. Looked up from germline, CDR1 is DFQATT and CDR2 is SNEGSKA (reference sequence). V was clipped by 6 bases and J by 4 bases; unmatched bases: 8. CDR3 size: 15 residues. Here the CDR3 reads CSARGTSGFSDTQYF. CDR3 nucleotides: TGCAGTGCAAGGGGGACTAGCGGGTTCTCAGATACGCAGTATTTT.

This clonotype was observed at least ten times. The rearrangement uses TRBV12-3 or TRBV12-4 and TRBJ1-1; TRBD1 might be the D (5 bases). This CDR3 is built from 14 residues. Trimming took 3 bases from V and 0 from J, leaving 8 bases between them. CDR3 loop: CASSFGGLNTEAFF. CDR3 DNA sequence: TGTGCCAGCAGTTTTGGGGGATTGAACACTGAAGCTTTCTTT.

This clonotype was observed many times. V usage is TRBV27 and J usage is TRBJ2-7; D may be TRBD2 (6 bases). V was trimmed by 6 bases and J by 3 bases, leaving 15 bases between them. The CDR3 is made up of 14 amino acids. Germline CDR1 and CDR2: MNHEY and SMNVEV (reference sequence). The CDR3 DNA reads TGTGCCAGCAGGGCCCTGGGGGGAAACTACGAGCAGTACTTC. Protein product: CASRALGGNYEQYF.

As concerns this clonotype: At one boundary the junction diverges from the germline segment, which might be a read error. This sequence joins TRBV15 and TRBJ2-6; D tentatively fits TRBD1 or TRBD2 (5 bases each). This CDR3 region has 16 residues. The germline V gene has CDR1 LNHNV and CDR2 YYDKDF (reference sequence). The CDR3 DNA is TGTGCCACCAGCAGAGGTGGGGGAACTGGGGCCAACGTCCCGACTTTC. Protein sequence: CATSRGGGTGANVPTF.